Here is one T cell receptor (beta chain) with its context. Its antigen is undetermined. One entry per CDR3 protein, called by TCRdb with MiXCR from the 5' RACE reads. Of about 100,000 distinct CDR3 sequences in the sample, 11% were seen once. The data belong to a study of T-cell memory formation after mild COVID-19. Trimming at V came to 5 bases and at J to 6 bases, leaving 3 bases not matched to a gene. This CDR3 comprises 14 residues. Germline loops: CDR1 SEHNR, CDR2 FQNEAQ (reference sequence). Whole-study findings and limits: Contracting CD4+ clones were located mainly in CM and EM, and CD8+ clones in EMRA.

Sequencing was carried out using PBMCs or a T cell subset sorted from them (not recorded which). The TCR was taken from a man between 18 and 29 years old who had mild COVID-19 (a few samples of this study predate the infection). Cell type and time point are not known. The gene calls are TRBV7-9 and TRBJ1-5, with 11 bases aligning to TRBD1. In DNA form, the CDR3 reads TGTGCCAGCAGCCGGACAGGGGGCGTTCAGCCCCAGCATTTT. It codes for CASSRTGGVQPQHF. Drawing the rest from reference TRBV7-9 and TRBJ1-5, the complete variable domain is DTGVSQNPRHKITKRGQNVTFRCDPISEHNRLYWYRQTLGQGPEFLTYFQNEAQLEKSRLLSDRFSAERPKGSFSTLEIQRTEQGDSAMYLCASSRTGGVQPQHFGDGTRLSIL.